One sample yielded the 3 T cell receptor beta chains listed below, sequenced in a study of T-cell reconstitution after alpha-beta-depleted transplantation in children. Preparation of the TCRbeta library used unique molecular identifiers. TCRdb reanalysed the PCR reads using MiXCR and keeps one entry per CDR3 protein. The data hold roughly 610,000 distinct CDR3 sequences, with over 9.5% observed a single time. The material sequenced was PBMCs from the stem cell graft donor, taken from the stem cell graft. Every receptor here comes from a human donor who donated a stem cell graft to a child with acute myeloid leukemia.

This clonotype was seen more than once but under ten times. The chain uses TRBV20-1 and TRBJ1-1; TRBD1 is a possible D gene (5 bases). CDR3 length: 14 amino acids. Germline values: CDR1 DFQATT, CDR2 SNEGSKA (reference sequence). V lost 5 bases, J lost 1 base, and 14 bases lay in between. The DNA of the CDR3 is TGCAGTGCTCGTCATTGGGGGGAGAACACTGAAGCTTTCTTT. Its protein is CSARHWGENTEAFF.

This clonotype was detected ten times or more. V and J are TRBV12-3 or TRBV12-4 and TRBJ2-7; D is undetermined. V was cut by 7 bases and J by 5 bases, with 9 bases left in between. The CDR3 extends over 11 amino acids. The CDR3 region has the DNA TGTGCCAGCACCCCAGGAGACGAGCAGTACTTC. It yields the protein CASTPGDEQYF.

J is TRBJ2-7 and V is TRBV7-2; TRBD2 matches at 10 bases. The V gene end was trimmed by 5 bases and the J gene end by 6 bases; junction bases not matched to a gene: 10. The CDR3 has 15 residues. Germline V CDR1 and CDR2: SGHTA, FQGNSA. CDR3 region: CASSQGLAASGEQYF. The CDR3 nucleotides read TGTGCCAGCAGCCAAGGACTAGCGGCTTCTGGCGAGCAGTACTTC.